This TCR beta chain was captured in a study of cytomegalovirus exposure and HLA in healthy donors. The PCR employed 60 Vbeta primers together with 13 Jbeta primers. The data were produced by immunoSEQ multiplex PCR, yet TCRdb's version contains in-frame clones alone and is incomplete. Of about 98,000 clones in the sample, about 81% were seen once. Points on this clone: The antigen remains undetermined.

Trimming shortened V by 1 base and J by 1 base, and 4 bases separated the two germline ends. Germline V gives CDR1 SEHNR, CDR2 FQNEAQ (reference sequence). The CDR3 is 13 amino acids. Whole-study findings and limits: In vitro work confirmed that a few CMV-associated chains recognize CMV antigens.

Sequences were obtained from PBMCs. The sequence derives from a man in his forties in good health and CMV-seronegative. The gene calls are TRBV7-9 and TRBJ2-5; D not certain. The CDR3: CASSLELQETQYF. CDR3 DNA: TGTGCCAGCAGCTTAGAGCTCCAAGAGACCCAGTACTTC.